This is a list of T cell receptor beta chains from one sample in a study of T cells in Graves' hyperthyroidism and ophthalmopathy. TCRdb reanalysed the multiplex PCR reads using MiXCR and keeps one entry per CDR3 protein. The data show about 640,000 distinct CDR3 sequences, less than 25% seen once. Sequenced input: blood. These receptors came from a man aged 25-40 years with Graves' ophthalmopathy. The CDR3 runs from the conserved cysteine through the conserved F or W. A D gene is named only where the DNA matches it firmly. The size field is filled for only some rows; it gives once, few, many or a size class.

TRBJ2-7 | - | few | TRBV7-2 | TGCGCCAGCAGCCACCGGGACGAGCAGTACTTC | CASSHRDEQYF
TRBJ1-4 | - | few | TRBV29-1 | TGCAGCGTTGGAAGGACGGGCCAGAGGAATGAAAAACTGTTTTTT | CSVGRTGQRNEKLFF
TRBJ1-2 | - | few | TRBV2 | TGTGCCAACGGACAGCGCTATGGCTACACCTTC | CANGQRYGYTF
TRBJ2-7 | TRBD1 | - | TRBV4-1 | TGCGCCAGCAGCCCCCAGGGGGCGGGGGAGCAGTACTTC | CASSPQGAGEQYF
TRBJ2-1 | - | many | TRBV12-3/TRBV12-4 | TGTGCCAGCAGTCAGGCCGGGACCCCGAGGGATGAGCAGTTCTTC | CASSQAGTPRDEQFF
TRBJ1-2 | - | - | TRBV3-1 | TGTGCCAGCAGCCACGACAGACTAGCTAACTATGGCTACACCTTC | CASSHDRLANYGYTF
TRBJ2-3 | TRBD2 | - | TRBV20-1 | TGCAGTGCTAGGTCCGGGACTAGTTACGCGGATACGCAGTATTTT | CSARSGTSYADTQYF
TRBJ1-1 | - | - | TRBV12-3/TRBV12-4 | TGTGCCAGCAGTGGGATCAGGGATCGGAGCACTGAAGCTTTCTTT | CASSGIRDRSTEAFF
TRBJ2-7 | TRBD2 | many | TRBV20-1 | TGCAGTGCTAGGAGCGGGAGGCTCGACGAGCAGTACTTC | CSARSGRLDEQYF
TRBJ2-7 | TRBD1 | few | TRBV7-9 | TGTGCCAGCAGCCATCCGGGACAGGGGGCCGAGCAGTACTTC | CASSHPGQGAEQYF
TRBJ2-1 | - | - | TRBV28 | TGTGCCAGCAGACCCGGGAGCGCGCCACTAAATGAGCAGTTCTTC | CASRPGSAPLNEQFF
TRBJ2-7 | - | - | TRBV20-1 | TGCAGTGCTAGCGACGGCGGAACCTACGAGCAGTACTTC | CSASDGGTYEQYF
TRBJ2-2 | - | - | TRBV5-1 | TGCGCCAGCAGCTTCTCTAGGGCGAACACCGGGGAGCTGTTTTTT | CASSFSRANTGELFF
TRBJ2-3 | TRBD2 | - | TRBV6-1 | TGTGCCAGCACCACCGGGCGTAGCGGGATGACAGATACGCAGTATTTT | CASTTGRSGMTDTQYF
TRBJ2-1 | - | few | TRBV27 | TGTGCCAGCAGTCGACTGGAAGGCAATGAGCAGTTCTTC | CASSRLEGNEQFF
TRBJ1-2 | - | many | TRBV28 | TGTGCCAGCAGCGCTACGGCTACCCTTAACTATGGCTACACCTTC | CASSATATLNYGYTF
TRBJ2-1 | TRBD1 | many | TRBV28 | TGTGCCAGCAGCCTCGGACAGGGAAGCAATGAGCAGTTCTTC | CASSLGQGSNEQFF
TRBJ2-1 | - | few | TRBV5-5 | TGTGCCAGCAGCGGGGCTGTTAACAATGAGCAGTTCTTC | CASSGAVNNEQFF
TRBJ2-2 | TRBD2 | few | TRBV4-3 | TGCGCCAGCAGCCAAGACCCCTCGGTGAGCGGGAGCCTCACCGGGGAGCTGTTTTTT | CASSQDPSVSGSLTGELFF
TRBJ2-5 | TRBD1 | few | TRBV7-6 | TGTGCCAGCAGCTTAGGAGCAGTGTGGACAGGGAACAAGCTAGAGGGGTCGGTGGAGACCCAGTACTTC | CASSLGAVWTGNKLEGSVETQYF
TRBJ1-1 | - | many | TRBV20-1 | TGCAGTGCTAGTGGGGTTGGGGCTATGAACACTGAAGCTTTCTTT | CSASGVGAMNTEAFF
TRBJ2-1 | - | few | TRBV19 | TGTGCCAGTAGTATTGGACTGGGAGGGGGAATTGAGCAGTTCTTC | CASSIGLGGGIEQFF
TRBJ2-3 | TRBD2 | few | TRBV6-6 | TGTGCCAGCAGTTACTCGCTAGCGGGAGCCGGAGATACGCAGTATTTT | CASSYSLAGAGDTQYF
TRBJ2-7 | - | - | TRBV7-9 | TGTGCCAGCAGCGCGATTCCCTACGAGCAGTACTTC | CASSAIPYEQYF
TRBJ1-1 | TRBD1 | many | TRBV6-1 | TGTGCCAGCAGTGGTACCGGGACAGGGAGCACTGAAGCTTTCTTT | CASSGTGTGSTEAFF